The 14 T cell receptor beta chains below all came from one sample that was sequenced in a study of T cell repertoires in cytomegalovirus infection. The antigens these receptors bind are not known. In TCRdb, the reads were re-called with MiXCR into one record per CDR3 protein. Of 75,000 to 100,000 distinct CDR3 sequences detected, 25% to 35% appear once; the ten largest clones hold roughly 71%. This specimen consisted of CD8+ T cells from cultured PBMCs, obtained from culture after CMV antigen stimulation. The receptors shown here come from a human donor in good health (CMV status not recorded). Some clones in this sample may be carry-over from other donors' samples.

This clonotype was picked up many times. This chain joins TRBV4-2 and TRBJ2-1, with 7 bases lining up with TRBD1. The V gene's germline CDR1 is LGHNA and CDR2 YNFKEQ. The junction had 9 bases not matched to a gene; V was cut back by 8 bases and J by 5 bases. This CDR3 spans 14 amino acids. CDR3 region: CASYRETGDNEQFF. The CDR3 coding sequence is TGTGCCAGCTATCGGGAAACAGGGGACAATGAGCAGTTCTTC.

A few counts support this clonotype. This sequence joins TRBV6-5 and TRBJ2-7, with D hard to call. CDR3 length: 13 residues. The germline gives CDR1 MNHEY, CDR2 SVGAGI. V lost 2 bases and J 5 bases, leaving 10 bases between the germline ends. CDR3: CASSYVQSDEQYF. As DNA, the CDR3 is TGTGCCAGCAGTTACGTACAGTCCGACGAGCAGTACTTC.

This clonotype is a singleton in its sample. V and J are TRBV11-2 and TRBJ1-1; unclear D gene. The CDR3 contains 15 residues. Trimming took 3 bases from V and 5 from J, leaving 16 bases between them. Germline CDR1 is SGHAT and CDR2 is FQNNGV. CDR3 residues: CASSLVPTLETEAFF. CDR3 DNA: TGTGCCAGCAGCTTGGTCCCCACGCTCGAGACTGAAGCTTTCTTT.

The CDR3 sequence is CASKGVLNYGYTF. For the CDR3, the DNA is TGTGCCAGTAAGGGGGTTCTCAACTATGGCTACACCTTC. The chain carries TRBV28 and TRBJ1-2; possibly TRBD1 for D (6 bases). V dropped 9 bases and J dropped 2 bases, with 13 bases sitting between them. Germline V lookup: CDR1 MDHEN, CDR2 SYDVKM. This CDR3 contains 13 residues.

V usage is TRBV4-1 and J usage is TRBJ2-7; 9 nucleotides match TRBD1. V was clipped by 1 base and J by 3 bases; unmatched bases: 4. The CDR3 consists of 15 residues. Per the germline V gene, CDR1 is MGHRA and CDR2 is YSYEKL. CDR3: CASSQVADRGYEQYF. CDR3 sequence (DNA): TGCGCCAGCAGCCAAGTCGCGGACAGGGGCTACGAGCAGTACTTC.

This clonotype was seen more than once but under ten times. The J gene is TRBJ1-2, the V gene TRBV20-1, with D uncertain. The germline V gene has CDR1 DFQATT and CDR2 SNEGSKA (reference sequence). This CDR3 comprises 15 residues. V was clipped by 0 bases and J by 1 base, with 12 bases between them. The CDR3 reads CSARDIGPDNYGYTF. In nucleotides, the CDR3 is TGCAGTGCTAGAGATATCGGTCCAGATAACTATGGCTACACCTTC.

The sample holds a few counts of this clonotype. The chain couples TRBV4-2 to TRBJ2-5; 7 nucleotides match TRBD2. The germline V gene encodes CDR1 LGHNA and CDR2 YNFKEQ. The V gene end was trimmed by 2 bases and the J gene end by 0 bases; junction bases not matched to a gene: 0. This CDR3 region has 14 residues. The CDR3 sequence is CASSQSGDQETQYF. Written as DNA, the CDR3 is TGTGCCAGCAGCCAAAGCGGGGACCAAGAGACCCAGTACTTC.

This CDR3 reads CASSQPGSLEQYF. CDR3 coding DNA: TGTGCCAGTAGTCAGCCAGGTTCCTTGGAGCAGTACTTC. This chain connects TRBV19 to TRBJ2-7; D gene uncertain. V gave up 5 bases and J gave up 7 bases, with 15 bases separating them. This CDR3 region has 13 residues. Germline V lookup: CDR1 LNHDA, CDR2 SQIVND (reference sequence).

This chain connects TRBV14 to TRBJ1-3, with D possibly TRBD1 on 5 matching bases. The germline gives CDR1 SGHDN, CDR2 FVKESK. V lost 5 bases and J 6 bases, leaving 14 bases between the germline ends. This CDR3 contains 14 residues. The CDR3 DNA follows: TGTGCCAGCAGCTTCCGACAGACTAAAAACACCATATATTTT. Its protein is CASSFRQTKNTIYF.

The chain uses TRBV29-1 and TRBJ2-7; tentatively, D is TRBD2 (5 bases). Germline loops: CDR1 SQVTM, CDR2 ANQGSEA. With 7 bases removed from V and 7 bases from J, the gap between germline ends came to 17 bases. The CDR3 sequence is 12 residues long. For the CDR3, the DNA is TGCAGCGCCACGGACGGAGAGGGAGAGCAGTACTTC. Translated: CSATDGEGEQYF.

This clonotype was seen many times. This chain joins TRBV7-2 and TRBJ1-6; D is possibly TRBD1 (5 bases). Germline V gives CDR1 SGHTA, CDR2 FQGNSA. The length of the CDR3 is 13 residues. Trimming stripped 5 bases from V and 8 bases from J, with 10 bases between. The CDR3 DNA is TGTGCCAGCAGCCCCCAGACAGATTCACCCCTCCACTTT. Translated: CASSPQTDSPLHF.

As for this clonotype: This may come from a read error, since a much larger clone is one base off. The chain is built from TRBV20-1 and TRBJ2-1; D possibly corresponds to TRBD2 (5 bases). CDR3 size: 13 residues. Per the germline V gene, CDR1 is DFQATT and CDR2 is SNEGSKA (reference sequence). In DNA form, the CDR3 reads TGCAGTACTAGAGATCCTGACCTCAATGAGCAGTTCTTC. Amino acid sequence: CSTRDPDLNEQFF.

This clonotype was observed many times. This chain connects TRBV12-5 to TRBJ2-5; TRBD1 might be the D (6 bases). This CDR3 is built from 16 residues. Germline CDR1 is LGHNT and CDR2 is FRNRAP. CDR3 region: CGQTRRQEKYKETQYF. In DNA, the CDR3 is TGTGGTCAGACGAGGAGACAGGAGAAATACAAAGAGACCCAGTACTTC.

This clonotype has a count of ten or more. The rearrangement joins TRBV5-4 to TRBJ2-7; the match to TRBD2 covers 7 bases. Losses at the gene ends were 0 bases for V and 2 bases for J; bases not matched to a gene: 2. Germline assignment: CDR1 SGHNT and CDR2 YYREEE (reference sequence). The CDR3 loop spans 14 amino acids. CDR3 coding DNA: TGTGCCAGCAGCTTGGCTAGCGGCCCCTACGAGCAGTACTTC. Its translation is CASSLASGPYEQYF.